This paragraph reports one T cell receptor (beta chain). This sample is drawn from a study of blood T cells in healthy people across ages. The wider study: Per every two T cells, about one barcoded beta molecule was captured by template switching.

The sample, roughly 9.1 milliliters of peripheral blood, was drawn from each donor. PCR was performed a second time for about 7 to 11 cycles using a sample-barcoded 5' primer and a J-beta primer mix. Each of the samples gave a minimum of 2.5 million paired-end reads that contained CDR3. Via MiXCR, TCRdb re-called the 5' RACE reads, giving one row per CDR3 protein. Of hundreds of thousands of distinct CDR3 sequences listed, around 45% are singletons. This CDR3 region has 16 residues. Germline lookup yields CDR1 DFQATT and CDR2 SNEGSKA (reference sequence). What was sequenced was blood. The chain combines TRBV20-1 with TRBJ2-4; the D gene is possibly TRBD2 (6 bases). TRBJ2-5 explains the end of the DNA better; the J call may be wrong. The receptor's source is a man in his 60s in good health. The CDR3, as DNA: TGCATTGTCGCCGGGACTGATTATCCTTCGTCAGAGACCCAGTACTTC. This translates into CIVAGTDYPSSETQYF.